What follows are 23 T cell receptor beta chains derived from one specimen sequenced in a study of blood T cell repertoires in COVID-19. The assay was immunoSEQ multiplex PCR, and TCRdb's table has in-frame clones only and misses some. Of some 190,000 clones listed, around 82% are singletons. The specimen sequenced was peripheral blood. These receptors originate from a man older than 75 with COVID-19, enrolled during active disease.

The J gene is TRBJ1-1, the V gene TRBV19; 7 nucleotides agree with TRBD1. CDR1 and CDR2 (germline): LNHDA, SQIVND (reference sequence). V lost 8 bases to trimming and J lost 9 bases; unmatched junction nucleotides: 9. The CDR3 spans 12 residues. The DNA for the CDR3 is TGTGCCAGTTCGGACAGGCTCGGGAAAGCTTTCTTT. It translates to CASSDRLGKAFF.

The gene calls are TRBV18 and TRBJ1-3; D ambiguous. The germline V gene encodes CDR1 KGHSH and CDR2 LQKENI. There are 15 residues in the CDR3. V dropped 2 bases and J dropped 0 bases, with 8 bases sitting between them. As DNA, the CDR3 is TGTGCCAGCTCACCAGTCAGGTCCTCTGGAAACACCATATATTTT. Residues: CASSPVRSSGNTIYF. Looking up the rest from reference TRBV18 and TRBJ1-3 gives the full variable domain: NAGVMQNPRHLVRRRGQEARLRCSPMKGHSHVYWYRQLPEEGLKFMVYLQKENIIDESGMPKERFSAEFPKEGPSILRIQQVVRGDSAAYFCASSPVRSSGNTIYFGEGSWLTVV.

This clone was detected only once. This sequence joins TRBV9 and TRBJ1-3; tentatively, D is TRBD1 (6 bases). Germline CDR1 and CDR2: SGDLS and YYNGEE. The CDR3 runs 16 residues. Trimming removed 4 bases at V and 8 bases at J, with 22 bases between. The CDR3 sequence is CASSTAPGHSGDTIYF. The CDR3 nucleotides read TGTGCCAGCAGCACCGCCCCGGGACATTCTGGGGACACCATATATTTT.

The chain employs TRBV7-2 and TRBJ2-5, with TRBD1 matching over 9 bases. The CDR3 spans 15 residues. With V trimmed by 4 bases and J by 3 bases, 6 bases remained unmatched. Germline-derived CDR1 and CDR2 are SGHTA and FQGNSA. The CDR3 reads CASSWTGAYEETQYF. CDR3 in DNA: TGTGCCAGCAGCTGGACAGGGGCCTACGAAGAGACCCAGTACTTC.

This chain uses TRBV5-1 with TRBJ1-1, with TRBD1 identical over 7 bases. The V gene's germline CDR1 is SGHRS and CDR2 YFSETQ. Germline trimming cut 6 bases from V and 3 bases from J; bases unmatched to any gene: 8. CDR3 length: 14 amino acids. This chain's CDR3 is CASTLEGAYTEAFF. The CDR3 bases are TGCGCCAGCACCTTAGAGGGGGCATACACTGAAGCTTTCTTT.

The gene calls are TRBV7-2 and TRBJ2-7; D call uncertain. With 2 bases removed from V and 2 bases from J, the gap between germline ends came to 7 bases. The length of the CDR3 is 13 residues. CDR1 is SGHTA and CDR2 is FQGNSA in the germline V gene. CDR3 bases: TGTGCCAGCAGCTTAACCGGTACCTACGAGCAGTACTTC. It yields the protein CASSLTGTYEQYF.

V is TRBV28 and J is TRBJ1-4; D perhaps matches TRBD1 (5 bases). Trimming took off 4 bases at V and 7 bases at J, with 10 bases between the two ends. This CDR3 is 13 amino acids long. Germline CDR1 MDHEN, CDR2 SYDVKM. The CDR3 is CASSSGGSEKLFF. The DNA for the CDR3 is TGTGCCAGCAGTTCGGGGGGTTCTGAAAAACTGTTTTTT.

By frequency in the sample, this clone is medium-sized. The rearrangement uses TRBV6-2 or TRBV6-3 and TRBJ1-4; 9 bases match TRBD1. J lost 5 bases, V lost 2 bases, and 0 bases had no gene match. This CDR3 spans 14 amino acids. The germline V gene has CDR1 MNHEY and CDR2 SVGEGT. CDR3 DNA: TGTGCCAGCAGTTACGGGACAGGGAATGAAAAACTGTTTTTT. Translating it yields CASSYGTGNEKLFF.

This clone was seen repeatedly, ten times or more. V gene TRBV6-1 combines with J gene TRBJ1-5; 8 positions agree with TRBD1. The CDR3 covers 18 residues. In germline, CDR1 is MNHNS, CDR2 SASEGT. Losses at the gene ends were 4 bases for V and 0 bases for J; bases not matched to a gene: 11. This CDR3 reads CASSGPGQVFLSNQPQHF. CDR3 coding DNA: TGTGCCAGCAGTGGGCCGGGACAGGTCTTTCTTAGCAATCAGCCCCAGCATTTT.

The genes are TRBV7-2 and TRBJ1-5, with a tentative D call TRBD1 (5 bases). Trimming took 3 bases from V and 3 from J, leaving 12 bases between them. CDR3 length: 15 residues. Germline V gives CDR1 SGHTA, CDR2 FQGNSA. CDR3 in amino acids: CASSFRASYNQPQHF. The CDR3 DNA reads TGTGCCAGCAGCTTCAGGGCCAGCTACAATCAGCCCCAGCATTTT.

V is TRBV18 and J is TRBJ1-4, with TRBD1 identical over 7 bases. The germline V gene encodes CDR1 KGHSH and CDR2 LQKENI. The CDR3 loop spans 15 amino acids. Losses at the gene ends were 2 bases for V and 4 bases for J; bases not matched to a gene: 4. The CDR3 sequence is CASSPRTGVNEKLFF. CDR3 nucleotides: TGTGCCAGCTCACCAAGGACAGGAGTTAATGAAAAACTGTTTTTT.

V gene TRBV7-2 combines with J gene TRBJ1-2, with D possibly TRBD1 on 6 matching bases. The CDR3 has 13 residues. Trimming took 5 bases from V and 8 from J, leaving 15 bases between them. Germline V gene lookup returns CDR1 SGHTA and CDR2 FQGNSA. The CDR3 region has the DNA TGTGCCAGCAGCGCACAGGCAGGGGACGGCTACACCTTC. This gives the protein CASSAQAGDGYTF. Full variable domain (remainder filled in from reference TRBV7-2 and TRBJ1-2): GAGVSQSPSNKVTEKGKDVELRCDPISGHTALYWYRQSLGQGLEFLIYFQGNSAPDKSGLPSDRFSAERTGGSVSTLTIQRTQQEDSAVYLCASSAQAGDGYTFGSGTRLTVV.

This clone was seen only a few times. J is TRBJ2-5 and V is TRBV5-1, with 9 bases aligning to TRBD1. This CDR3 is 15 amino acids long. The ends lost 5 bases at V and 4 bases at J; junction bases unmatched: 9. The germline V gene encodes CDR1 SGHRS and CDR2 YFSETQ. The CDR3: CASSQTGGQLETQYF. CDR3 DNA sequence: TGCGCCAGCAGTCAAACAGGGGGCCAGTTAGAGACCCAGTACTTC.

This chain links TRBV29-1 with TRBJ2-3; 8 bases line up with TRBD2. The CDR3 runs to 16 residues. Germline assignment: CDR1 SQVTM and CDR2 ANQGSEA. Trimming took 0 bases from V and 3 from J; bases not matched to a gene: 8. The CDR3 sequence is CSVEEAGAGSTDTQYF. CDR3 DNA sequence: TGCAGCGTTGAAGAAGCGGGGGCAGGGAGTACAGATACGCAGTATTTT.

This clone came up a few times. V is TRBV5-1 and J is TRBJ1-3; 7 bases agree with TRBD1. Germline values: CDR1 SGHRS, CDR2 YFSETQ. The CDR3 extends over 16 amino acids. The junction had 7 bases not matched to a gene; V was cut back by 4 bases and J by 0 bases. The CDR3 region is CASSLETGSSGNTIYF. The CDR3 DNA is TGCGCCAGCAGCCTCGAGACAGGGAGCTCTGGAAACACCATATATTTT.

As to this clone: Additional DNA sequences in this sample encode the identical CDR3. This sequence joins TRBV2 and TRBJ1-2; D is possibly TRBD1 (6 bases). The CDR3 loop spans 13 amino acids. Germline V lookup: CDR1 SNHLY, CDR2 FYNNEI. The germline V and J ends were trimmed by 5 bases and 2 bases, with 9 bases remaining between them. CDR3: CASSPGQNYGYTF. The CDR3, as DNA: TGTGCCAGCAGTCCCGGACAGAACTATGGCTACACCTTC. Filled out from reference TRBV2 and TRBJ1-2, the complete variable domain reads EPEVTQTPSHQVTQMGQEVILRCVPISNHLYFYWYRQILGQKVEFLVSFYNNEISEKSEIFDDQFSVERPDGSNFTLKIRSTKLEDSAMYFCASSPGQNYGYTFGSGTRLTVV.

The CDR3 loop is CASSDWGTVANEKLFF. The CDR3 DNA sequence: TGTGCCAGCAGTGATTGGGGGACAGTCGCTAATGAAAAACTGTTTTTT. The chain joins TRBV2 to TRBJ1-4; 7 positions agree with TRBD1. Trimming at V came to 3 bases and at J to 3 bases, leaving 7 bases not matched to a gene. Per germline, CDR1 SNHLY and CDR2 FYNNEI. The CDR3 has 16 amino acids.

This sequence joins TRBV18 and TRBJ1-1; D call uncertain. With 4 bases removed from V and 1 base from J, the gap between germline ends came to 13 bases. The CDR3 length is 15 residues. Germline V lookup: CDR1 KGHSH, CDR2 LQKENI. DNA of the CDR3: TGTGCCAGCTCACTTCCCGGCGCAGGGAACACTGAAGCTTTCTTT. This sequence encodes CASSLPGAGNTEAFF. Based on the CDR3 plus reference TRBV18 and TRBJ1-1, the full variable domain is NAGVMQNPRHLVRRRGQEARLRCSPMKGHSHVYWYRQLPEEGLKFMVYLQKENIIDESGMPKERFSAEFPKEGPSILRIQQVVRGDSAAYFCASSLPGAGNTEAFFGQGTRLTVV.

The chain has TRBV11-3 and TRBJ2-2, with 8 bases fitting TRBD2. V lost 11 bases and J lost 6; bases outside the gene matches: 17. Germline CDR1 and CDR2: SGHNT and YENEEA. The CDR3 is made up of 16 amino acids. CDR3 region: CAPSTGGGRLAGELFF. The CDR3, as DNA: TGTGCCCCGTCAACCGGGGGGGGGCGCTTGGCCGGGGAGCTGTTTTTT.

The rearrangement uses TRBV28 and TRBJ2-2, with D possibly matching TRBD2 (6 bases). V was trimmed by 7 bases and J by 1 base, leaving 10 bases between them. The CDR3 has 14 residues. In germline, CDR1 is MDHEN, CDR2 SYDVKM. The CDR3 sequence is CASILGGNTGELFF. The DNA for the CDR3 is TGTGCCAGCATCTTGGGGGGGAACACCGGGGAGCTGTTTTTT. The full variable domain, rest sourced from reference TRBV28 and TRBJ2-2, is DVKVTQSSRYLVKRTGEKVFLECVQDMDHENMFWYRQDPGLGLRLIYFSYDVKMKEKGDIPEGYSVSREKKERFSLILESASTNQTSMYLCASILGGNTGELFFGEGSRLTVL.

The CDR3 here is CASRTRDRDSPLHF. CDR3 bases: TGTGCCAGTAGGACGCGGGACAGGGATTCACCCCTCCACTTT. The rearrangement joins TRBV19 to TRBJ1-6, with 9 bases identical to TRBD1. Germline V lookup: CDR1 LNHDA, CDR2 SQIVND (reference sequence). The CDR3 length is 14 residues. Losses at the gene ends were 6 bases for V and 8 bases for J; bases not matched to a gene: 5.

In this sample, this clone turned up once. The chain is built from TRBV5-6 and TRBJ1-6; 11 bases fit TRBD1. This CDR3 is 16 amino acids long. The ends lost 0 bases at V and 8 bases at J; junction bases unmatched: 4. The V gene's germline CDR1 is SGHDT and CDR2 YYEEEE. CDR3 nucleotides: TGTGCCAGCAGCTTGGCCGGGACAGGGGGATATTCACCCCTCCACTTT. This encodes CASSLAGTGGYSPLHF.

The rearrangement links TRBV18 to TRBJ1-3, with D unclear. Germline V lookup: CDR1 KGHSH, CDR2 LQKENI. The length of the CDR3 is 13 residues. Trimming pared 8 bases from V and 4 bases from J, leaving 12 bases between. CDR3: CASQEAGGNTIYF. The CDR3, as DNA: TGTGCCAGCCAAGAAGCGGGGGGAAACACCATATATTTT.